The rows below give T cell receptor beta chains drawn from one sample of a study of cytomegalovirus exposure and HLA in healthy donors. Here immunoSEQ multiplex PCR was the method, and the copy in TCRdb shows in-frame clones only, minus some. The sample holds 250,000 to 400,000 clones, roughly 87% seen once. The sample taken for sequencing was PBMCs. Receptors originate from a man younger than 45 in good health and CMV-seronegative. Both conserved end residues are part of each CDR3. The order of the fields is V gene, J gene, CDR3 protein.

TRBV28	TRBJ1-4	CASSQLRTGVEKLFF
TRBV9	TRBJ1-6	CASSVEPRVVSPLHF
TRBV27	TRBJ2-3	CASRASGTGDTQYF
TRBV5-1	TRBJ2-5	CASSPQETQYF
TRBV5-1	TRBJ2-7	CASSQLPWDTPSEQYF
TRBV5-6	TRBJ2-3	CASSWLTGLSRDTQYF
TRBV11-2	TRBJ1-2	CASSGRDSYGYTF
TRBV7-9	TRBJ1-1	CASSPKTGWGTEAFF
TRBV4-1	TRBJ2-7	CASSQGGDNYEQYF
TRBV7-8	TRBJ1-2	CASSPRDTVRYGYTF
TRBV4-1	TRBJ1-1	CASSQVDRAVTEAFF
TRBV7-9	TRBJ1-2	CASSLLQRTGRGYGYTF
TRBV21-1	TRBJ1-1	CASSTWDREAFF
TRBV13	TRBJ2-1	CASSSGLAGGNEQFF
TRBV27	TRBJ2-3	CASSFRGRTQYF
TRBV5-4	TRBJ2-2	CASSFGVSGELFF
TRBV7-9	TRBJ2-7	CASSLVDRGPYEQYF
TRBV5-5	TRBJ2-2	CASSPRTNANTGELFF
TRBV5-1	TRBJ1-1	CASSLEGQGTTEAFF
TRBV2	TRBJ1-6	CASSERGPEFTYNSPLHF
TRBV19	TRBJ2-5	CASSIGTGTGSRETQYF
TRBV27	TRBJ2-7	CASSLTGGESYEQYF
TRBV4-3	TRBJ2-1	CASSQDGPAGGGSYEQFF
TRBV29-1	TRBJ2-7	CSVKGWGDEQYF
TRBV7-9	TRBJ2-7	CASSFAGEAYEQYF